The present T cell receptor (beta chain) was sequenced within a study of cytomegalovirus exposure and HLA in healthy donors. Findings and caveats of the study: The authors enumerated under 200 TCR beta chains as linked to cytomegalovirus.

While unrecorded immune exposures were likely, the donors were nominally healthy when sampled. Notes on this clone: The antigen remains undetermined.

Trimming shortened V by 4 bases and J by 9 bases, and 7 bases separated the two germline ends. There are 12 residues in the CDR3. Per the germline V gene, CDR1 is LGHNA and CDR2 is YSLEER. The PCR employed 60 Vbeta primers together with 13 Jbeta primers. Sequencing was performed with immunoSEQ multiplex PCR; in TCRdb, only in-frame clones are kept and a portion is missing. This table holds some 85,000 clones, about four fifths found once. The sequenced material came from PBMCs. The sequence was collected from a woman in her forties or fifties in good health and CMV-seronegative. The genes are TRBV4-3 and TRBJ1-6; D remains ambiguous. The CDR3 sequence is CASSLTGSPLHF. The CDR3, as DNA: TGCGCCAGCAGCCTCACTGGTTCACCCCTCCACTTT.